The 14 T cell receptor beta chains below all came from one sample that was sequenced in a study of vaccination effects on CD4 cells after COVID-19. Only in-frame clones appear in the TCRdb table, and some are missing; sequencing was by immunoSEQ multiplex PCR. The sample lists tens of thousands of clones; approximately 75% were seen once. Peptide-pool stimulation followed by sequencing identified expanded antigen-specific CD4+ clonotypes in the ViraFEST assay. Around day 10 of culture, CD4+ T cells were separated out. The healthy vaccine recipients, who had no prior SARS-CoV-2 infection, showed negative nucleocapsid antibodies. These receptors' targets are unknown. The starting material was CD4+ T cells from PBMCs cultured with HCoV-OC43 spike peptides, obtained before COVID-19 vaccination. Specified subset: HCoV-OC43 spike overlapping peptide pool stimulation. These receptors originate from a human donor who received a COVID-19 vaccine.

The CDR3 nucleotides read TGCGCCAGCAGCTTGGGGACAGACAATCAGCCCCAGCATTTT. This codes for CASSLGTDNQPQHF. This sequence joins TRBV5-1 and TRBJ1-5; the D gene is possibly TRBD1 (6 bases). CDR1 and CDR2 (germline): SGHRS, YFSETQ. The V end was cut by 0 bases, the J end by 3 bases, with 7 bases between. This CDR3 is built from 14 residues.

V usage is TRBV23-1 and J usage is TRBJ2-2; no clear D. TRBV23-1 is reported as an ORF; its role is uncertain. The CDR3 length is 21 residues. V lost 1 base to trimming and J lost 0 bases, with 24 bases between them. DNA for the CDR3: TGCGCCAGCAGTCAATTAGACCCCCCCCGACGGCAGGCCTCGAACACCGGGGAGCTGTTTTTT. Its translation is CASSQLDPPRRQASNTGELFF.

The DNA for the CDR3 is TGTGCCAGCAGCGTAGATCGGGACAGGGGGCGCGAGTACGAGCAGTACGTC. This encodes CASSVDRDRGREYEQYV. The genes are TRBV12-1 and TRBJ2-7; the D call TRBD1 from the table was never checked on the DNA. TRBV12-1 counts as a pseudogene. The CDR3 contains 17 residues.

The J gene is TRBJ2-3, the V gene TRBV19; the match to TRBD2 covers 9 bases. The CDR3 extends over 16 amino acids. In germline, CDR1 is LNHDA, CDR2 SQIVND (reference sequence). Trimming removed 1 base from V and 4 bases from J; junction bases left unmatched: 6. The CDR3 protein is CASSIGPSGASDTQYF. The CDR3 region has the DNA TGTGCCAGTAGTATAGGTCCTAGCGGGGCGTCAGATACGCAGTATTTT.

V usage is TRBV5-1 and J usage is TRBJ2-2; the D gene is possibly TRBD2 (6 bases). The length of the CDR3 is 15 residues. CDR1 and CDR2 (germline): SGHRS, YFSETQ. V was clipped by 4 bases and J by 3 bases, with 13 bases between them. The CDR3 sequence: CASSAGITDTGELFF. In nucleotides, the CDR3 is TGCGCCAGCAGCGCGGGGATCACGGACACCGGGGAGCTGTTTTTT.

The chain links TRBV2 to TRBJ1-2; 9 positions agree with TRBD1. The CDR3 runs 14 residues. Germline CDR1 reads SNHLY; CDR2 reads FYNNEI. Trimming removed 5 bases from V and 7 bases from J; junction bases left unmatched: 8. The DNA for the CDR3 is TGTGCCAGCAGTCAGGGACAGGGAAGTGCTGGCTACACCTTC. Translated: CASSQGQGSAGYTF.

This sequence joins TRBV4-1 and TRBJ2-5; D gene ambiguous. Per germline, CDR1 MGHRA and CDR2 YSYEKL. V lost 0 bases to trimming and J lost 5 bases, with 13 bases between them. This CDR3 has 15 amino acids. The CDR3: CASSQDSSPRETQYF. The CDR3 nucleotides are TGCGCCAGCAGCCAAGACAGCTCCCCACGGGAGACCCAGTACTTC.

This chain links TRBV2 with TRBJ2-5; perhaps TRBD1 as D (6 bases). Germline V lookup: CDR1 SNHLY, CDR2 FYNNEI. The CDR3 is 13 amino acids. Trimming removed 6 bases at V and 4 bases at J, with 12 bases between. CDR3 protein: CASSRQVGETQYF. The CDR3 nucleotides read TGTGCCAGCAGCAGACAGGTCGGAGAGACCCAGTACTTC.

V usage is TRBV24-1 and J usage is TRBJ2-5, with 10 positions matching TRBD1. Germline CDR1 KGHDR, CDR2 SFDVKD. This CDR3 is 17 amino acids long. J lost 2 bases, V lost 1 base, and 6 bases had no gene match. This chain's CDR3 is CATSDLTRDRGQETQYF. The CDR3 DNA sequence: TGTGCCACCAGTGATTTAACCCGGGACAGGGGACAAGAGACCCAGTACTTC.

V gene TRBV6-1 combines with J gene TRBJ2-5; tentative D call: TRBD1 (6 bases). The V end lost 0 bases, the J end lost 7 bases, and 12 bases lay between the germline ends. The CDR3 is made up of 14 amino acids. In germline, CDR1 is MNHNS, CDR2 SASEGT. The CDR3 region has the DNA TGTGCCAGCAGTGAAGCGGGGGCTTTGGGGACCCAGTACTTC. This translates into CASSEAGALGTQYF.

The CDR3 protein is CASTSARDTEAFF. For the CDR3, the DNA is TGTGCCAGCACCTCGGCCCGGGACACTGAAGCTTTCTTT. This chain uses TRBV2 with TRBJ1-1; D remains unclear. The germline CDR1 and CDR2 sequences are SNHLY and FYNNEI. The germline V and J ends were trimmed by 7 bases and 3 bases, with 12 bases remaining between them. The CDR3 has 13 amino acids.

Here the CDR3 reads CASSSKGDRSSPLHF. CDR3 in DNA: TGTGCCAGCAGCAGTAAAGGGGATCGGAGTTCACCCCTCCACTTT. The chain has TRBV11-2 and TRBJ1-6, with D perhaps TRBD1 (5 bases). The germline gives CDR1 SGHAT, CDR2 FQNNGV. With 5 bases removed from V and 9 bases from J, the gap between germline ends came to 17 bases. CDR3 length: 15 amino acids.

V gene TRBV5-1 combines with J gene TRBJ2-5; 7 bases agree with TRBD1. Germline V gives CDR1 SGHRS, CDR2 YFSETQ. V shed 1 base, J shed 1 base, and the junction held 4 bases outside the gene matches. The CDR3 runs 15 residues. CDR3 region: CASSLTGEIQETQYF. The DNA of the CDR3 is TGCGCCAGCAGCTTGACAGGGGAAATCCAAGAGACCCAGTACTTC.

V and J are TRBV29-1 and TRBJ2-3, with 7 bases lining up with TRBD1. From germline, CDR1 is SQVTM and CDR2 ANQGSEA. Trimming took 0 bases from V and 6 from J; bases not matched to a gene: 15. The CDR3 is made up of 17 amino acids. In DNA, the CDR3 is TGCAGCGTTGAAGATGTCGGAGAGGGGGCGTCGTTTGATACGCAGTATTTT. This gives the protein CSVEDVGEGASFDTQYF.